The entry that follows covers one T cell receptor beta chain sequence. No antigen is known for it. TCRdb keeps only in-frame clones here, not all; method: immunoSEQ multiplex PCR. The table lists about 170,000 clones, 88% of them singletons. This sample was included in a study of radiation and T cells in renal cell carcinoma. Germline V gives CDR1 MNHNS, CDR2 SASEGT. The germline V and J ends were trimmed by 7 bases and 5 bases, with 11 bases remaining between them. The CDR3 covers 13 residues. Time point of the sample: blood 4 weeks post-SBRT, at nephrectomy. Treatment in this sample: 15 Gy SBRT to primary tumor, nephrectomy 4 weeks later. Nephrectomy followed 15 Gy stereotactic body radiation by 4 weeks. Blood was sampled at baseline, 2 weeks and 4 weeks after SBRT. This renal cell carcinoma was of the clear cell type. The study, taken as a whole, reports: From baseline, blood top tumor clonotypes peaked at 2 weeks post-radiation.

The sequencing used blood, collected from a patient whose treatment included radiotherapy and nephrectomy. This clonotype was obtained from a woman in her fifties or sixties with renal cell carcinoma. The gene calls are TRBV6-1 and TRBJ1-4; a weak D match, TRBD1 (6 bases). This CDR3 reads CASTRGLNEKLFF. CDR3 in DNA: TGTGCCAGCACTCGGGGGCTCAATGAAAAACTGTTTTTT.